What follows are 30 T cell receptor beta chains derived from one specimen sequenced in a study of blood T cell repertoires in COVID-19. Sequencing used immunoSEQ multiplex PCR; TCRdb keeps in-frame clones, though not all of them. The data show 150,000 or so clones, more than 80% seen once. Sequencing was done on a sample of peripheral blood. The source is a man in his late teens or twenties with COVID-19, enrolled during active disease.

V usage is TRBV4-3 and J usage is TRBJ1-5; D not certain. This CDR3 region has 14 residues. Trimming removed 1 base from V and 5 bases from J, with 9 bases in between. Germline V gene data show CDR1 as LGHNA and CDR2 as YSLEER. The CDR3 nucleotides read TGCGCCAGCAGCCAAGGAACACACGATCAGCCCCAGCATTTT. Translated: CASSQGTHDQPQHF.

This chain links TRBV7-9 with TRBJ2-1; perhaps TRBD1 as D (6 bases). CDR3 length equals 15 residues. Germline lookup yields CDR1 SEHNR and CDR2 FQNEAQ (reference sequence). V gave up 5 bases and J gave up 1 base, with 12 bases separating them. DNA for the CDR3: TGTGCCAGCAGCCTTTTGACAGGTTCCTACAATGAGCAGTTCTTC. This translates into CASSLLTGSYNEQFF.

This chain connects TRBV5-4 to TRBJ2-5; D perhaps matches TRBD2 (6 bases). V was pared by 0 bases and J by 4 bases, with 16 bases between. This CDR3 spans 16 amino acids. The germline CDR1 and CDR2 sequences are SGHNT and YYREEE (reference sequence). CDR3: CASSLAGGDLGETQYF. The CDR3 DNA is TGTGCCAGCAGCTTGGCCGGGGGAGATTTAGGAGAGACCCAGTACTTC.

The chain is built from TRBV6-1 and TRBJ1-4; possibly TRBD1 for D (5 bases). With 2 bases removed from V and 6 bases from J, the gap between germline ends came to 13 bases. This CDR3 spans 15 amino acids. Germline V gene sequence: CDR1 MNHNS, CDR2 SASEGT. The CDR3 coding sequence is TGTGCCAGCAGTGAAAATCGACAGCCCCATGAAAAACTGTTTTTT. Translation gives CASSENRQPHEKLFF.

The rearrangement links TRBV19 to TRBJ2-5; tentative D call: TRBD2 (5 bases). Deletions cut 1 base from V and 5 bases from J, with 11 bases between. The CDR3 length is 14 residues. The germline V gene has CDR1 LNHDA and CDR2 SQIVND (reference sequence). The CDR3 spells CASSIGLAGETQYF. CDR3 nucleotide sequence: TGTGCCAGTAGTATAGGCCTAGCTGGGGAGACCCAGTACTTC.

As DNA, the CDR3 is TGCGCCAGCAGCTTGGACGGGACTAGCGGGAGTGGTTTGTACGCAGATACGCAGTATTTT. This codes for CASSLDGTSGSGLYADTQYF. The chain uses TRBV5-1 and TRBJ2-3; TRBD2 matches at 14 bases. Germline loops: CDR1 SGHRS, CDR2 YFSETQ. The V gene end was trimmed by 0 bases and the J gene end by 4 bases; junction bases not matched to a gene: 13. The CDR3 runs 20 residues.

J is TRBJ2-5 and V is TRBV19; TRBD2 is a possible D gene (5 bases). Trimming pared 3 bases from V and 2 bases from J, leaving 13 bases between. The length of the CDR3 is 15 residues. Germline CDR1 is LNHDA and CDR2 is SQIVND (reference sequence). The CDR3, as DNA: TGTGCCAGTAGTATTGTGTCTGGGAGTCAAGAGACCCAGTACTTC. As protein: CASSIVSGSQETQYF.

The V gene is TRBV29-1, the J gene TRBJ2-1; D not certain. Germline V lookup: CDR1 SQVTM, CDR2 ANQGSEA. The CDR3 contains 14 residues. The V and J ends lost 6 bases and 0 bases respectively, with 12 bases between them. The CDR3: CSVPDRGSYNEQFF. The CDR3 coding sequence is TGCAGCGTCCCTGACCGAGGCTCCTACAATGAGCAGTTCTTC.

The CDR3 region has the DNA TGTGCCACCAGCAGAGTGAGCGGGAGACCCTACGAGCAGTACTTC. Protein: CATSRVSGRPYEQYF. The genes are TRBV15 and TRBJ2-7, with 8 bases fitting TRBD2. The CDR3 extends over 15 amino acids. With V trimmed by 1 base and J by 2 bases, 4 bases remained unmatched. CDR1 and CDR2 (germline): LNHNV, YYDKDF (reference sequence).

This chain joins TRBV28 and TRBJ2-7; D call uncertain. The CDR3 runs 11 residues. The ends were cut back, 2 bases at V and 6 bases at J, with 5 bases in the middle. The germline gives CDR1 MDHEN, CDR2 SYDVKM. The CDR3 DNA is TGTGCCAGCAGTTTAATCGGCGAGCAGTACTTC. Amino acids: CASSLIGEQYF.

This chain uses TRBV7-9 with TRBJ2-7, with TRBD1 matching over 7 bases. CDR3 length: 15 amino acids. V was pared by 7 bases and J by 0 bases, with 9 bases of the junction left unmatched. Looked up from germline, CDR1 is SEHNR and CDR2 is FQNEAQ (reference sequence). CDR3 sequence (DNA): TGTGCCAGCACCACAGTCAGGGACAGCTCCTACGAGCAGTACTTC. Translating gives CASTTVRDSSYEQYF.

This sequence joins TRBV6-5 and TRBJ2-1; TRBD2 matches at 11 bases. In germline, CDR1 is MNHEY, CDR2 SVGAGI. With V trimmed by 6 bases and J by 3 bases, 4 bases remained unmatched. This CDR3 is built from 15 residues. This chain's CDR3 is CASRSGTSGYNEQFF. CDR3 nucleotide sequence: TGTGCCAGCAGATCCGGGACTAGCGGCTACAATGAGCAGTTCTTC.

This clone appeared once. The chain joins TRBV24-1 to TRBJ1-1; perhaps TRBD1 as D (5 bases). V gave up 3 bases and J gave up 6 bases, with 10 bases separating them. CDR3 length equals 13 residues. Germline values: CDR1 KGHDR, CDR2 SFDVKD. CDR3 amino acids: CATSDLGGAEAFF. The CDR3 bases are TGTGCCACCAGTGATCTGGGGGGAGCTGAAGCTTTCTTT.

The J gene is TRBJ1-2, the V gene TRBV9; D is uncertain. The V gene's germline CDR1 is SGDLS and CDR2 YYNGEE. V gave up 3 bases and J gave up 6 bases, with 12 bases separating them. The CDR3 extends over 13 amino acids. The CDR3 nucleotides read TGTGCCAGCAGCGCCCCCCCCGGGAATGGCTACACCTTC. Translation: CASSAPPGNGYTF.

This chain links TRBV4-3 with TRBJ2-1; 7 bases are shared with TRBD2. V lost 4 bases, J lost 6 bases, and 6 bases stayed unmatched. The CDR3 sequence is 14 residues long. Germline V gene lookup returns CDR1 LGHNA and CDR2 YSLEER. The CDR3 DNA sequence: TGCGCCAGCAGCCCTTTGACTAGCAGCAATGAGCAGTTCTTC. As protein: CASSPLTSSNEQFF.

The CDR3 region has the DNA TGTGCCAGCAGCCAAGTGCTGCGGTACGAGCAGTACTTC. Translating gives CASSQVLRYEQYF. V and J are TRBV3-1 (or the pseudogene TRBV3-2) and TRBJ2-7; D is unresolved. The CDR3 consists of 13 residues. CDR1 is LGHDT, CDR2 YNNKEL, per germline (reference sequence). Trimming left V 1 base short and J 4 bases short, with 8 bases between.

The CDR3 is CASSQGGLSYEQYF. The DNA for the CDR3 is TGCGCCAGCAGCCAAGGGGGCCTCTCCTACGAGCAGTACTTC. The rearrangement links TRBV4-1 to TRBJ2-7; D perhaps matches TRBD1 (5 bases). Germline CDR1 and CDR2: MGHRA and YSYEKL. V lost 1 base and J 0 bases, leaving 7 bases between the germline ends. This CDR3 region has 14 residues.

This clone was seen only once. The V call is TRBV7-3, the J call TRBJ2-5; TRBD1 agrees at 9 bases. Germline values: CDR1 SGHTA, CDR2 FQGTGA. This CDR3 region has 18 residues. V trimming: 5 bases; J trimming: 2 bases; junction bases outside the gene matches: 15. The DNA for the CDR3 is TGTGCCAGCAGCCCGTCGACAGGGGGTGGGGGTCAACAAGAGACCCAGTACTTC. Protein product: CASSPSTGGGGQQETQYF.

The chain combines TRBV30 with TRBJ1-5; no clear D. V lost 1 base and J lost 0, with 13 bases in between. From germline, CDR1 is GTSNPN and CDR2 SVGIG (reference sequence). CDR3 size: 16 residues. As DNA, the CDR3 is TGTGCCTGGAGTGGAGACACAAGGAATAGCAATCAGCCCCAGCATTTT. It specifies CAWSGDTRNSNQPQHF.

This rearrangement joins TRBV6-2 or TRBV6-3 to TRBJ2-4, with 9 bases fitting TRBD2. Germline V lookup: CDR1 MNHEY, CDR2 SVGEGT. The CDR3 extends over 17 amino acids. With 0 bases clipped from V and 2 bases from J, the junction kept 5 bases outside the gene matches. The CDR3 sequence is CASSYSGSGGPKNIQYF. CDR3 nucleotides: TGTGCCAGCAGTTACTCGGGTAGCGGGGGCCCCAAAAACATTCAGTACTTC.

This clone has just one count. The rearrangement uses TRBV11-3 and TRBJ2-3; the D gene is possibly TRBD1 (5 bases). V gave up 4 bases and J gave up 1 base, with 9 bases separating them. Looked up from germline, CDR1 is SGHNT and CDR2 is YENEEA. The CDR3 loop spans 14 amino acids. The CDR3 here is CASSSEGGTDTQYF. CDR3 in DNA: TGTGCCAGCAGCTCAGAAGGGGGCACAGATACGCAGTATTTT.

This chain connects TRBV5-4 to TRBJ2-2, with 7 bases aligning to TRBD1. Germline CDR1 reads SGHNT; CDR2 reads YYREEE (reference sequence). This CDR3 contains 14 residues. V trimming: 4 bases; J trimming: 2 bases; junction bases outside the gene matches: 2. CDR3 residues: CASSRDSNTGELFF. CDR3 sequence (DNA): TGTGCCAGCAGCCGGGACAGTAACACCGGGGAGCTGTTTTTT.

The V gene is TRBV6-2 or TRBV6-3, the J gene TRBJ2-7; unclear D gene. V was trimmed by 2 bases and J by 5 bases, leaving 13 bases between them. This CDR3 contains 14 residues. Germline CDR1 reads MNHEY; CDR2 reads SVGEGT. The CDR3 protein is CASSYSVSLDEQYF. The CDR3 DNA sequence: TGTGCCAGCAGTTACAGTGTGAGTTTAGACGAGCAGTACTTC.

The chain recombines TRBV4-1 with TRBJ1-2; TRBD1 matches 12 bases. Germline V lookup: CDR1 MGHRA, CDR2 YSYEKL. This CDR3 has 20 amino acids. J lost 4 bases, V lost 2 bases, and 17 bases had no gene match. The CDR3 DNA reads TGCGCCAGCAGCCAAAGGTCCCTCCGGGACAGGGGGCGGAGGGGCTATGGCTACACCTTC. Amino acid sequence: CASSQRSLRDRGRRGYGYTF.

The chain links TRBV6-6 to TRBJ2-7, with TRBD2 as a possible D gene (6 bases). Germline values: CDR1 MNHNY, CDR2 SVGAGI (reference sequence). Trimming cost V 6 bases and J 0 bases, with 15 bases left between them. The CDR3 has 15 residues. This CDR3 is CASSRGLILSYEQYF. The DNA of the CDR3 is TGTGCCAGCAGCCGTGGACTAATTCTCTCCTACGAGCAGTACTTC.

The rearrangement uses TRBV6-1 and TRBJ2-1; D may be TRBD1 (7 bases). This CDR3 contains 14 residues. V lost 0 bases and J 7 bases, leaving 10 bases between the germline ends. The V gene's germline CDR1 is MNHNS and CDR2 SASEGT. DNA of the CDR3: TGTGCCAGCAGTGAAGCGCCAGGGGGGAATGAGCAGTTCTTC. It codes for CASSEAPGGNEQFF.

This chain joins TRBV24-1 and TRBJ2-3; D remains unclear. In germline, CDR1 is KGHDR, CDR2 SFDVKD. V was clipped by 1 base and J by 0 bases, with 4 bases between them. CDR3 length: 14 residues. This CDR3 is CATSDFGSTDTQYF. CDR3 nucleotides: TGTGCCACCAGTGATTTCGGGAGCACAGATACGCAGTATTTT.

The V call is TRBV28, the J call TRBJ1-5; 11 bases align to TRBD1. Germline lookup yields CDR1 MDHEN and CDR2 SYDVKM. The V and J ends lost 10 bases and 7 bases, in that order; junction bases with no gene match: 12. CDR3 length: 15 amino acids. CDR3 DNA: TGTGCCATTAGAAGCGGACAGGGGGCAAGACAGCCCCAGCATTTT. Protein: CAIRSGQGARQPQHF.

The genes are TRBV3-1 (or the pseudogene TRBV3-2) and TRBJ2-3; D possibly corresponds to TRBD2 (5 bases). The CDR3 sequence is 14 residues long. Between the trimmed V and J ends, which lost 4 bases and 4 bases, there was a span of 12 bases. Germline CDR1 is LGHDT and CDR2 is YNNKEL (reference sequence). CDR3 amino acids: CASSLIPGADTQYF. The CDR3 DNA reads as TGTGCCAGCAGCCTCATTCCCGGGGCAGATACGCAGTATTTT.

This clone was found once. The genes are TRBV2 and TRBJ1-1, with D possibly being TRBD1 (5 bases). V dropped 4 bases and J dropped 0 bases, with 9 bases sitting between them. The length of the CDR3 is 14 residues. In germline, CDR1 is SNHLY, CDR2 FYNNEI. In DNA form, the CDR3 reads TGTGCCAGCAGTGTAACAGGCATGAACACTGAAGCTTTCTTT. This gives the protein CASSVTGMNTEAFF.